The present T cell receptor beta chain was sequenced within a study of blood T cell repertoires in COVID-19. The CDR3 extends over 15 amino acids. Germline lookup yields CDR1 MGHDK and CDR2 SYGVNS. The V gene lost 6 bases and the J gene lost 0 bases, with 11 bases spanning the gap. Method: immunoSEQ multiplex PCR; TCRdb's copy keeps in-frame clones and lacks some. The sample holds just over 350,000 clones, 65% to 90% seen once. This chain connects TRBV25-1 to TRBJ2-2; a possible D gene is TRBD1 (6 bases). What was sequenced was peripheral blood. The receptor was derived from a woman aged 60-70 years with COVID-19, enrolled during active disease. CDR3 nucleotide sequence: TGTGCCAGCAGCCCGAGGACAGCGAACACCGGGGAGCTGTTTTTT. Translating gives CASSPRTANTGELFF. The full variable domain, with the rest looked up from reference TRBV25-1 and TRBJ2-2, is EADIYQTPRYLVIGTGKKITLECSQTMGHDKMYWYQQDPGMELHLIHYSYGVNSTEKGDLSSESTVSRIRTEHFPLTLESARPSHTSQYLCASSPRTANTGELFFGEGSRLTVL.